The clone carrying this T cell receptor (beta chain) was counted between two and nine times. Its antigen remains unidentified. The sample is drawn from a study of early stage breast cancer tumors. In the study overall: About 8 ER+/PR+/HER2- tumors were invasive ductal; a few were invasive lobular. Samples were sequenced at about 10-fold average coverage.

Overall study findings and caveats: Enriched TCRB sequences shared across patients were mostly commonly generated sequences. Tumors had approximately 2.7-fold higher T cell density than normal breast.

The repertoire was sequenced with immunoSEQ multiplex PCR; TCRdb's copy has only in-frame clones and lacks some. The sample gives about 19,000 clones, around 83% of which show up once; about 1.8% is in the top ten. The CDR3 has 14 residues. V lost 6 bases and J lost 0, with 10 bases in between. Germline V CDR1 and CDR2: SGHNT, YENEEA. The receptor was derived from a person between 65 and 79 years old with breast cancer. The sequencing sample was made of blood. The rearrangement uses TRBV11-3 and TRBJ2-3; a weak D match, TRBD2 (6 bases). Written as DNA, the CDR3 is TGTGCCAGCAGTCGTAGCGGTAGCACAGATACGCAGTATTTT. Protein: CASSRSGSTDTQYF.